These 20 T cell receptor beta chains share one sample of origin, sequenced in a study of identical twins. TCRdb reprocessed the 5' RACE reads via MiXCR and lists one record per CDR3 protein. The sample shows about 190,000 distinct CDR3 sequences, around 15% of them seen only once. The same sample was also used in a study of T cells expressing NK-cell markers.

Material: CD8+ T cells sorted from blood. These receptors came from a woman under 30 in good health.

This clonotype appeared once. The V and J genes are TRBV20-1 and TRBJ2-3, with 8 bases identical to TRBD2. Trimming took 0 bases from V and 2 from J; bases not matched to a gene: 7. Per the germline V gene, CDR1 is DFQATT and CDR2 is SNEGSKA (reference sequence). The CDR3 covers 16 residues. The chain's CDR3 is CSARDFERESTDTQYF. CDR3 nucleotides: TGCAGTGCTAGAGATTTCGAGCGGGAGTCCACAGATACGCAGTATTTT.

For the CDR3, the DNA is TGTGCCAGCAGCTTAACCAGGGGGGAGGGACACAGTGAGCAGTTCTTC. Its translation: CASSLTRGEGHSEQFF. J is TRBJ2-1 and V is TRBV7-3; D possibly uses TRBD1 or TRBD2 (7 bases each). The CDR3 runs 16 residues. Germline V lookup: CDR1 SGHTA, CDR2 FQGTGA. V lost 0 bases, J lost 9 bases, and 18 bases lay in between.

This clonotype has more than one count but fewer than ten. The genes are TRBV9 and TRBJ2-1; 9 nucleotides line up with TRBD1. V lost 3 bases to trimming and J lost 7 bases; unmatched junction nucleotides: 8. The germline V gene encodes CDR1 SGDLS and CDR2 YYNGEE. The CDR3 is 15 amino acids. Written as DNA, the CDR3 is TGTGCCAGCAGCGACGAACGGGACAGGGAAAATGAGCAGTTCTTC. Translating gives CASSDERDRENEQFF.

V gene TRBV7-6 combines with J gene TRBJ2-1; TRBD2 agrees at 9 bases. From germline, CDR1 is SGHVS and CDR2 FNYEAQ. J gave up 8 bases and V 5 bases, and 7 bases lay outside the gene matches. The length of the CDR3 is 14 residues. CDR3 coding DNA: TGTGCCAGCAGCGAGGGGACTAGCAGCCATGAGCAGTTCTTC. It translates to CASSEGTSSHEQFF.

Only a few counts were recorded for this clonotype. The chain combines TRBV6-5 with TRBJ2-7, with D possibly matching TRBD2 (5 bases). CDR3 size: 12 residues. V lost 7 bases and J 2 bases, leaving 9 bases between the germline ends. Germline CDR1 and CDR2: MNHEY and SVGAGI. CDR3 nucleotide sequence: TGTGCCAGCATGGGGAGCCCCTACGAGCAGTACTTC. Protein sequence: CASMGSPYEQYF.

This clonotype was counted a few times. The rearrangement joins TRBV6-4 to TRBJ2-3; D unclear. Trimming removed 2 bases at V and 4 bases at J, with 10 bases between. The CDR3 sequence is 14 residues long. Germline V gene data show CDR1 as MRHNA and CDR2 as SNTAGT. For the CDR3, the DNA is TGTGCCAGCAGTGACCCCGTAAAACCAGATACGCAGTATTTT. Translation: CASSDPVKPDTQYF.

The chain links TRBV29-1 to TRBJ2-7; tentatively, D is TRBD1 (6 bases). V was pared by 4 bases and J by 3 bases, with 13 bases between. This CDR3 contains 13 residues. Looked up from germline, CDR1 is SQVTM and CDR2 is ANQGSEA. The CDR3 nucleotides are TGCAGCGTTGGTGGGGGCAGTTTCTACGAGCAGTACTTC. Protein: CSVGGGSFYEQYF.

The V gene is TRBV9, the J gene TRBJ2-7; TRBD1 matches 9 bases. The germline CDR1 and CDR2 sequences are SGDLS and YYNGEE. The CDR3 is 15 amino acids. Germline trimming cut 3 bases from V and 1 base from J; bases unmatched to any gene: 5. The CDR3 DNA is TGTGCCAGCAGCGGTGGGACAGGGCGTTCCTACGAGCAGTACTTC. Protein: CASSGGTGRSYEQYF.

This clonotype was seen a few times. The chain joins TRBV15 to TRBJ1-2; no clear D. This CDR3 comprises 16 residues. The V end lost 0 bases, the J end lost 3 bases, and 14 bases lay between the germline ends. The germline V gene has CDR1 LNHNV and CDR2 YYDKDF (reference sequence). The DNA for the CDR3 is TGTGCCACCAGCAGAGATCGGGTTGGAGGGTACTATGGCTACACCTTC. Residues: CATSRDRVGGYYGYTF.

This clonotype has a handful of counts. The rearrangement links TRBV20-1 to TRBJ2-2; D is possibly TRBD2 (6 bases). The ends were cut back, 6 bases at V and 1 base at J, with 12 bases in the middle. Germline V gene sequence: CDR1 DFQATT, CDR2 SNEGSKA (reference sequence). CDR3 length equals 14 residues. CDR3 region: CSASGTLNTGELFF. The CDR3 region has the DNA TGCAGTGCGTCCGGGACTCTGAACACCGGGGAGCTGTTTTTT.

This rearrangement joins TRBV6-1 to TRBJ1-2; TRBD1 agrees at 7 bases. The CDR3 totals 14 residues. V shed 6 bases and J 7 bases; nucleotides not matched to a gene: 11. Germline V gene sequence: CDR1 MNHNS, CDR2 SASEGT. The CDR3 DNA reads TGTGCCAGCAGATCGACAGGGACCTCCGGTGGCTACACCTTC. It yields the protein CASRSTGTSGGYTF.

As regards this clonotype: One end of the junction does not line up with germline, which may come from a read error. This sequence joins TRBV5-5 and TRBJ2-5; TRBD2 agrees at 12 bases. Germline V gene data show CDR1 as SGHKS and CDR2 as YYEKEE (reference sequence). This CDR3 comprises 15 residues. The CDR3 DNA sequence: TGTGCCAGCAGCCTGGGACTAGCGGGTTTGGAGACCCAGTGCTTC. Its protein is CASSLGLAGLETQCF.

This chain uses TRBV7-9 with TRBJ2-2; D unclear. The CDR3 is made up of 17 amino acids. Germline CDR1 reads SEHNR; CDR2 reads FQNEAQ (reference sequence). Trimming removed 5 bases at V and 2 bases at J, with 18 bases between. The CDR3 spells CASSPPVGGSNTGELFF. CDR3 bases: TGTGCCAGCAGCCCTCCAGTCGGCGGATCCAACACCGGGGAGCTGTTTTTT.

This clonotype was counted between two and nine times. In DNA form, the CDR3 reads TGCAGTGCTTACTATCTCTCTGGGGCCAACGTCCTGACTTTC. This translates into CSAYYLSGANVLTF. The V call is TRBV20-1, the J call TRBJ2-6; D remains unclear. The CDR3 is made up of 14 amino acids. Trimming stripped 5 bases from V and 0 bases from J, with 8 bases between. Per the germline V gene, CDR1 is DFQATT and CDR2 is SNEGSKA (reference sequence).

The chain links TRBV7-9 to TRBJ2-3; TRBD1 matches at 8 bases. The CDR3 is 15 amino acids. V trimming: 2 bases; J trimming: 6 bases; junction bases outside the gene matches: 7. The germline V gene encodes CDR1 SEHNR and CDR2 FQNEAQ (reference sequence). In DNA form, the CDR3 reads TGTGCCAGCAGCTTAAGGGACAGGCTTGGCGATACGCAGTATTTT. Encoded protein: CASSLRDRLGDTQYF.

The rearrangement joins TRBV18 to TRBJ2-7; D tentatively reads TRBD1 or TRBD2 (5 bases each). CDR3 length: 14 amino acids. CDR1 KGHSH and CDR2 LQKENI come from the germline V gene. Trimming took off 6 bases at V and 2 bases at J, with 14 bases between the two ends. The CDR3 coding sequence is TGTGCCAGCTCGAGTGGGACCGTAGCCTACGAGCAGTACTTC. Translation: CASSSGTVAYEQYF.

This clonotype was seen a few times. The V call is TRBV12-3 or TRBV12-4, the J call TRBJ2-1, with no clear D. The V end was cut by 5 bases, the J end by 5 bases, with 10 bases between. CDR3 size: 13 residues. CDR3 residues: CASSPQSHNEQFF. The CDR3 DNA is TGTGCCAGCAGTCCACAGAGTCACAATGAGCAGTTCTTC.

This chain uses TRBV3-1 with TRBJ1-1; no definite D call. Looked up from germline, CDR1 is LGHDT and CDR2 is YNNKEL (reference sequence). V was trimmed by 0 bases and J by 0 bases, leaving 11 bases between them. CDR3 size: 16 residues. The CDR3 loop is CASSQEGEVMNTEAFF. In nucleotides, the CDR3 is TGTGCCAGCAGCCAAGAGGGAGAGGTCATGAACACTGAAGCTTTCTTT.

V and J are TRBV7-2 and TRBJ1-2, with 9 nucleotides matching TRBD1. The CDR3 loop spans 18 amino acids. Germline V lookup: CDR1 SGHTA, CDR2 FQGNSA. V shed 2 bases and J 3 bases; nucleotides not matched to a gene: 13. The CDR3 loop reads CASSLSLLSGQGHYGYTF. CDR3 sequence (DNA): TGTGCCAGCAGCTTATCGTTACTATCGGGACAGGGCCACTATGGCTACACCTTC. The whole variable domain, remainder taken from reference TRBV7-2 and TRBJ1-2, is GAGVSQSPSNKVTEKGKDVELRCDPISGHTALYWYRQSLGQGLEFLIYFQGNSAPDKSGLPSDRFSAERTGGSVSTLTIQRTQQEDSAVYLCASSLSLLSGQGHYGYTFGSGTRLTVV.

This clonotype turned up a few times. This chain uses TRBV27 with TRBJ2-2, with TRBD2 matching over 9 bases. Germline V gene sequence: CDR1 MNHEY, CDR2 SMNVEV (reference sequence). The CDR3 consists of 17 residues. V dropped 4 bases and J dropped 6; count of bases not matched to a gene: 12. The CDR3 protein is CASSWVAGDSGAGELFF. DNA for the CDR3: TGTGCCAGCAGTTGGGTAGCGGGAGATTCTGGGGCCGGGGAGCTGTTTTTT.